This is a list of T cell receptor beta chains from one sample in a study of T cell changes during pregnancy in multiple sclerosis. Repertoires were generated with immunoSEQ multiplex PCR, while TCRdb's copy carries only in-frame clones and drops some. The data show fewer than 50,000 clones, with roughly 95% seen just once and more than 0.25% held by the top ten. Here the sequenced sample was CD4+ T cells from peripheral blood mononuclear cells, taken in the third trimester of pregnancy. The receptor source for this set is a female donor with multiple sclerosis, enrolled in a pregnancy study. Each CDR3 is given with its conserved first and last residue.

j_call v_call cdr3_aa
TRBJ2-1 TRBV7-2 CASSVRTGSSYNEQFF
TRBJ1-2 TRBV9 CASSGQGARYGYTF
TRBJ2-3 TRBV7-2 CASSFLRLAGGGPTDTQYF
TRBJ1-2 TRBV27 CASSPGGYGYTF
TRBJ2-3 TRBV19 CASRYEGGTDTQYF
TRBJ1-1 TRBV4-1 CASSQGQGAMIAFF
TRBJ2-5 TRBV7-8 CASSTRQGQETQYF
TRBJ2-5 TRBV2 CASRAAERTYQETQYF
TRBJ1-1 TRBV28 CASNPGQGAARGEAFF
TRBJ1-5 TRBV18 CASSPEDHGNQPQHF
TRBJ1-2 TRBV9 CASSVDSARVDYGYTF
TRBJ1-5 TRBV5-5 CASSLHRIDQPQHF
TRBJ1-1 TRBV9 CASSVGQGVGGTEAFF
TRBJ1-5 TRBV6-5 CASSSYRVLGNQPQHF
TRBJ2-6 TRBV19 CASSSDSGANVLTF
TRBJ2-1 TRBV18 CASSPQGAFNNEQFF
TRBJ2-1 TRBV29-1 CSVDGWQGHNEQFF
TRBJ2-1 TRBV4-1 CASSQVNQGEQFF
TRBJ1-1 TRBV18 CASSTSPTGTEAFF
TRBJ2-1 TRBV5-1 CASSLAAGENEQFF
TRBJ2-2 TRBV2 CASGQGALTGELFF
TRBJ1-6 TRBV10-3 CAISESMGQRMSPLHF
TRBJ2-5 TRBV5-1 CASSPLATETQYF
TRBJ1-3 TRBV5-5 CASSIQGATGNTIYF
TRBJ2-7 TRBV2 CASRTENEQYF
TRBJ1-6 TRBV28 CASSLATGVEKIPLHF
TRBJ1-1 TRBV27 CASRRQTENTEAFF
TRBJ2-7 TRBV18 CASSRLSGTSGAAYEQYF
TRBJ1-1 TRBV29-1 CSVAGQGLAEAFF